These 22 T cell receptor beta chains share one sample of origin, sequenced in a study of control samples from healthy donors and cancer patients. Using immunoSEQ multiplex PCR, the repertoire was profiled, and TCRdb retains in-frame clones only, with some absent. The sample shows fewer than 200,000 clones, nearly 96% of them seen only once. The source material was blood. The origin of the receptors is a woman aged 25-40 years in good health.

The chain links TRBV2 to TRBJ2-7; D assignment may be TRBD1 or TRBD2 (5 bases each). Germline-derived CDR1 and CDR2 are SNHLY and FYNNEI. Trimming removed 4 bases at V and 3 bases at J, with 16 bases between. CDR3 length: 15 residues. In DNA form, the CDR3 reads TGTGCCAGCAGTGCTGTTCGGGGCACCTTCTACGAGCAGTACTTC. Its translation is CASSAVRGTFYEQYF.

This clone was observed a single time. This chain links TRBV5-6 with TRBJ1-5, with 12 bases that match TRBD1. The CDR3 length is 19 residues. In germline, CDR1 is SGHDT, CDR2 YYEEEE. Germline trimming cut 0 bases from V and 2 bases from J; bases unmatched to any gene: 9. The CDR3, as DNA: TGTGCCAGCAGCTTGGGCGGGACAGGGGGCTTCGGCGGCAATCAGCCCCAGCATTTT. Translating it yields CASSLGGTGGFGGNQPQHF.

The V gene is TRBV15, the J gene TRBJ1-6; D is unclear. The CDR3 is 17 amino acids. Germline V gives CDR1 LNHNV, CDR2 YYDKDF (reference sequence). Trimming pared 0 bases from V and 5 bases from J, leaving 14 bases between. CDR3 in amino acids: CATSRDDWGKDNSPLHF. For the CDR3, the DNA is TGTGCCACCAGCAGAGATGATTGGGGAAAGGATAATTCACCCCTCCACTTT.

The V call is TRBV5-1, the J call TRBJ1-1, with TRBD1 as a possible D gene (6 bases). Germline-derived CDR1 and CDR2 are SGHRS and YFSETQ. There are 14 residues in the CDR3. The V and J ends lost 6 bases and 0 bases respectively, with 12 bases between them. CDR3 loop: CASKTGIMNTEAFF. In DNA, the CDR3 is TGCGCCAGCAAGACAGGAATCATGAACACTGAAGCTTTCTTT.

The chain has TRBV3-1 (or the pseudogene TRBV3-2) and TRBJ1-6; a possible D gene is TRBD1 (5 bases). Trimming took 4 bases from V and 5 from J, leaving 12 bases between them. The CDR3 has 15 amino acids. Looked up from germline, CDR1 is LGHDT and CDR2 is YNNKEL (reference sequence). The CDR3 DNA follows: TGTGCCAGCAGCCCCACTAGACAGAATAATTCACCCCTCCACTTT. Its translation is CASSPTRQNNSPLHF.

CDR3 DNA: TGCGCCAGCAGCTTTTTAGCCCAAAACACTGAAGCTTTCTTT. Translated: CASSFLAQNTEAFF. This sequence joins TRBV5-1 and TRBJ1-1; D not certain. This CDR3 is built from 14 residues. CDR1 SGHRS and CDR2 YFSETQ come from the germline V gene. V lost 2 bases and J 2 bases, leaving 10 bases between the germline ends.

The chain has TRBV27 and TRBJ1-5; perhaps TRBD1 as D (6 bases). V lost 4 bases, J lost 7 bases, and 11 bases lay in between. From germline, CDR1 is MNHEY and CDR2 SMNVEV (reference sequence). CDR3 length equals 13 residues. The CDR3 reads CASSSLRGQPQHF. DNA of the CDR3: TGTGCCAGCAGTTCTCTCAGGGGCCAGCCCCAGCATTTT.

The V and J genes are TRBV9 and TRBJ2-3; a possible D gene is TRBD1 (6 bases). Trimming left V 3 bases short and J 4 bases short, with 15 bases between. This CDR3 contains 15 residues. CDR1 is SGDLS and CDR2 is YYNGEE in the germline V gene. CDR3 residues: CASSAPGTSSDTQYF. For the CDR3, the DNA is TGTGCCAGCAGCGCCCCCGGGACATCATCAGATACGCAGTATTTT.

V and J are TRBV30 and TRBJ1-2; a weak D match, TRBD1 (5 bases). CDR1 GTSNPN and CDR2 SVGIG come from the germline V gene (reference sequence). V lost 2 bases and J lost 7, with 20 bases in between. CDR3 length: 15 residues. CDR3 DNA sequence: TGTGCCTGGAGTCCGAGGTTGACAGCCCAGCTTGGCTACACCTTC. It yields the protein CAWSPRLTAQLGYTF.

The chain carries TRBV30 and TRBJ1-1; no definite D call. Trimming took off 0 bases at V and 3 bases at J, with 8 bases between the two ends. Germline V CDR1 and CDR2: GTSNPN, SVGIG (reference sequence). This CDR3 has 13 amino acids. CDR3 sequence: CAWSVTGYTEAFF. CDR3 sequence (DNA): TGTGCCTGGAGTGTAACGGGGTACACTGAAGCTTTCTTT.

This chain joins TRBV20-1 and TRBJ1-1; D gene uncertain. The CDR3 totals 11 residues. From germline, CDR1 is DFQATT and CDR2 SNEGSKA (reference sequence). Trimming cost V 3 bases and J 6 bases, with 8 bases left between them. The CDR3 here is CSASRGAEAFF. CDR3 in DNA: TGCAGTGCTAGTCGGGGTGCTGAAGCTTTCTTT.

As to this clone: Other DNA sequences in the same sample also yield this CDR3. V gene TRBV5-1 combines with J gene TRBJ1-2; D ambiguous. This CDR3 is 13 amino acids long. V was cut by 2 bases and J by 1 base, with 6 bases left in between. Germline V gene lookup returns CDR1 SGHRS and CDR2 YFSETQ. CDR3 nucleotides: TGCGCCAGCAGCTTCGGGAGTAACTATGGCTACACCTTC. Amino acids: CASSFGSNYGYTF.

The CDR3, as DNA: TGTGCCAGCAGCGACAGGAGTCAAGAGACCCAGTACTTC. This translates into CASSDRSQETQYF. The chain carries TRBV9 and TRBJ2-5, with a tentative D call TRBD1 (5 bases). The CDR3 extends over 13 amino acids. Per the germline V gene, CDR1 is SGDLS and CDR2 is YYNGEE. V was shortened by 3 bases and J by 2 bases, with 8 bases between the two germline ends.

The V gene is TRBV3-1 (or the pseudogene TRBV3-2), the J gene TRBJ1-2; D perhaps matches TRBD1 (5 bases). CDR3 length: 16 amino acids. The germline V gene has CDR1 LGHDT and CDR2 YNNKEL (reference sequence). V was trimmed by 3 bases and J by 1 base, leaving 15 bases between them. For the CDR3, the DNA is TGTGCCAGCAGCCACCACGACAGACAACTTAACTATGGCTACACCTTC. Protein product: CASSHHDRQLNYGYTF.

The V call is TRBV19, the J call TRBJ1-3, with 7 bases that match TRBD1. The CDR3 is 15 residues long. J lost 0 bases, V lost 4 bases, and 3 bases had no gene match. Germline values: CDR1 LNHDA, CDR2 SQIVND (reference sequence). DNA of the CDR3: TGTGCCAGTAGTACCGGGACAGACTCTGGAAACACCATATATTTT. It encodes CASSTGTDSGNTIYF.

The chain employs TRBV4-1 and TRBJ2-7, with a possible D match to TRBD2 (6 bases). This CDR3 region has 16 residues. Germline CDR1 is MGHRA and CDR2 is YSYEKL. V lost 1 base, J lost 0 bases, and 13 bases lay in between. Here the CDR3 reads CASSQVLREDSYEQYF. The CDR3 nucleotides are TGCGCCAGCAGCCAAGTTCTGAGGGAGGACTCCTACGAGCAGTACTTC.

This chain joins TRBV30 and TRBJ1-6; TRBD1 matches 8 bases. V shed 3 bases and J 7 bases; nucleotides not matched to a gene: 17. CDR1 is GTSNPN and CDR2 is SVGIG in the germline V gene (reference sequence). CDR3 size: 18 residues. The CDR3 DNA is TGTGCCTGGAGGCCCCTCAGTGGGACAGGTTATCGAAATTCACCCCTCCACTTT. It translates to CAWRPLSGTGYRNSPLHF.

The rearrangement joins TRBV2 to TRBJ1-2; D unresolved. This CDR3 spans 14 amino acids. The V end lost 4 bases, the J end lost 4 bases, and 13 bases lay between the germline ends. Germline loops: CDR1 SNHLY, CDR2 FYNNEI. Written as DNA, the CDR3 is TGTGCCAGCAGTGTAAACGGCTTGGGCTATGGCTACACCTTC. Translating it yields CASSVNGLGYGYTF.

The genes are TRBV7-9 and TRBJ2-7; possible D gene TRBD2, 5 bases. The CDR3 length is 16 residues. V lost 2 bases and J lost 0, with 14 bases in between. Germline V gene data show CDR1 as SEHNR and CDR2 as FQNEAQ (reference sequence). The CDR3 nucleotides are TGTGCCAGCAGCTTATGGGTCGGGATCACCTCCTACGAGCAGTACTTC. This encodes CASSLWVGITSYEQYF. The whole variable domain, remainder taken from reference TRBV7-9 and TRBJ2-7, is DTGVSQNPRHKITKRGQNVTFRCDPISEHNRLYWYRQTLGQGPEFLTYFQNEAQLEKSRLLSDRFSAERPKGSFSTLEIQRTEQGDSAMYLCASSLWVGITSYEQYFGPGTRLTVT.

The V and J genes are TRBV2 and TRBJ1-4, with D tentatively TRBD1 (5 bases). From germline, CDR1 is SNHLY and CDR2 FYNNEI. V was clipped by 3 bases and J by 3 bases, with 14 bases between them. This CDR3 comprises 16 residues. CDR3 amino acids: CASSEEGTQANEKLFF. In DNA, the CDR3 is TGTGCCAGCAGTGAGGAAGGGACGCAGGCTAATGAAAAACTGTTTTTT.

CDR3 region: CASTRAGGGTDTQYF. The CDR3 bases are TGTGCCAGTACCCGAGCGGGAGGAGGCACAGATACGCAGTATTTT. The chain uses TRBV19 and TRBJ2-3; 9 bases are shared with TRBD2. The CDR3 totals 15 residues. Germline CDR1 and CDR2: LNHDA and SQIVND (reference sequence). J lost 1 base, V lost 7 bases, and 6 bases had no gene match.

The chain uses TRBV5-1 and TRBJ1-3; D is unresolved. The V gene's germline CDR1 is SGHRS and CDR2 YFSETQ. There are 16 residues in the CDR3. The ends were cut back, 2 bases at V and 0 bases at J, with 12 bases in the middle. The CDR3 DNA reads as TGCGCCAGCAGCTTAGGGCTCGGCCACTCTGGAAACACCATATATTTT. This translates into CASSLGLGHSGNTIYF.